This TCR beta chain derives from a study of cytomegalovirus exposure and HLA in healthy donors. Study-level results: It was likely that a cluster of highly shared sequence variants was a sequencing artifact.

This CDR3 spans 13 amino acids. Deletions cut 3 bases from V and 4 bases from J, with 9 bases between. In germline, CDR1 is WNHNN, CDR2 SYGVQD (reference sequence). On this clone itself: The antigen is undetermined.

When sampled, the donors appeared nominally healthy, though they likely had unrecorded immune exposures. The study ran its PCR with 60 Vbeta and 13 Jbeta primers. Data came from immunoSEQ multiplex PCR; TCRdb stores just in-frame clones and leaves some out. The sample holds approximately 190,000 clones, roughly 80% seen once. The specimen was PBMCs. The J gene is TRBJ2-5, the V gene TRBV10-1; a possible D gene is TRBD1 (5 bases). The clonotype originates from a man in his forties in good health and CMV-seropositive. This CDR3 is CASSDRVGETQYF. CDR3 in DNA: TGCGCCAGCAGTGACAGGGTGGGAGAGACCCAGTACTTC.